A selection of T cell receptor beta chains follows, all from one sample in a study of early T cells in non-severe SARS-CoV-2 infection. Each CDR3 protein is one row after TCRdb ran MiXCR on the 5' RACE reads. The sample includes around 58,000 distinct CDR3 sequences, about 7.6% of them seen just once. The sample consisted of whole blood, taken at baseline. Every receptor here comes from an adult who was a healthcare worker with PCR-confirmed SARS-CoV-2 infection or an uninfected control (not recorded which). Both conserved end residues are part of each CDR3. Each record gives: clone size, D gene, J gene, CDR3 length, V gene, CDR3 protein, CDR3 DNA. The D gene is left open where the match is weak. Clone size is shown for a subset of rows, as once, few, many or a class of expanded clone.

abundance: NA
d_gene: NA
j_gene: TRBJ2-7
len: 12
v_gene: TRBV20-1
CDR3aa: CSAAAPGHEQYF
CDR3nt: TGCAGTGCTGCCGCCCCAGGGCACGAGCAGTACTTC

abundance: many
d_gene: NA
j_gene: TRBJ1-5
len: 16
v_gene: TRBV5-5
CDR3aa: CASSSLTGPSNQPQHF
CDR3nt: TGTGCCAGCAGCTCCCTGACAGGACCCAGCAATCAGCCCCAGCATTTT

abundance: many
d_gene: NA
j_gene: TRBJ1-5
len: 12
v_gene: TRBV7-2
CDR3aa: CASSLANQPQHF
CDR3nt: TGTGCCAGCAGCTTAGCCAATCAGCCCCAGCATTTT

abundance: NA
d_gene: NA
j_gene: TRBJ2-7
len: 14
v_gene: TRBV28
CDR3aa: CASSLVGNSYEQYF
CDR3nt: TGTGCCAGCAGTTTAGTCGGGAATTCCTACGAGCAGTACTTC

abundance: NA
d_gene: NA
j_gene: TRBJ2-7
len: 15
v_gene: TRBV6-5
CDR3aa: CASSIGTVGGYEQYF
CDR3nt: TGTGCCAGCAGTATCGGGACAGTGGGAGGGTACGAGCAGTACTTC

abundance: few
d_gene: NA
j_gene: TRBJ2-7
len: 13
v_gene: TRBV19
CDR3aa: CASSTIPTGEQYF
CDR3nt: TGTGCCAGTAGTACCATACCCACAGGGGAGCAGTACTTC

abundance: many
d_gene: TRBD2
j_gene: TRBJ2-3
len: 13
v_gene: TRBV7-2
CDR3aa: CASSLGPAGVVYF
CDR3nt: TGTGCCAGCAGCTTAGGCCCAGCGGGAGTTGTGTATTTT

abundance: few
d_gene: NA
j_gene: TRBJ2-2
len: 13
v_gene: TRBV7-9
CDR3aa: CASRTLGVGELFF
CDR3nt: TGTGCCAGCAGAACCTTAGGCGTAGGGGAGCTGTTTTTT

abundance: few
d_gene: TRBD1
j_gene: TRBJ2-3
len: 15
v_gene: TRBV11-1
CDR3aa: CASSLAGDRADTQYF
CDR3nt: TGTGCCAGCAGCTTAGCGGGGGACAGGGCAGATACGCAGTATTTT

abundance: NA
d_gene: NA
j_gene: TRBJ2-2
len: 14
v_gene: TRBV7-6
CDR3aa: CASSGQLDTGELFF
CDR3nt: TGTGCCAGCAGCGGTCAACTCGACACCGGGGAGCTGTTTTTT

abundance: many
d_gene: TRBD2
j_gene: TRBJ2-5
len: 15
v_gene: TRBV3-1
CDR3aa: CASRPWTSGQETQYF
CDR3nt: TGTGCCAGCAGGCCATGGACTAGCGGGCAAGAGACCCAGTACTTC

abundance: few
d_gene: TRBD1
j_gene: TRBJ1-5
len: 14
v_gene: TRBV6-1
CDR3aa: CASSAGGSNQPQHF
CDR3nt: TGTGCCAGCAGTGCAGGGGGAAGCAATCAGCCCCAGCATTTT

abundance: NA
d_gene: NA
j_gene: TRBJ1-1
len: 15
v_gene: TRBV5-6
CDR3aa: CASSQGGGLNTEAFF
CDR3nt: TGTGCCAGCAGCCAGGGAGGGGGACTGAACACTGAAGCTTTCTTT

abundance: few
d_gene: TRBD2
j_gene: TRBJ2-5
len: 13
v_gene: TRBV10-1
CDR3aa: CASSGTSRETQYF
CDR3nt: TGCGCCAGCAGCGGGACTAGCCGAGAGACCCAGTACTTC

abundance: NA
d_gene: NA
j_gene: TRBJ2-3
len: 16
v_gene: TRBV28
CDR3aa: CASSFQGRLGTDTQYF
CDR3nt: TGTGCCAGCAGTTTTCAGGGCAGGTTGGGCACAGATACGCAGTATTTT

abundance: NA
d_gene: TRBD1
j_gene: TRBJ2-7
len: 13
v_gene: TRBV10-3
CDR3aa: CAGAGTGEDEQYF
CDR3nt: TGTGCCGGGGCAGGGACAGGGGAGGACGAGCAGTACTTC

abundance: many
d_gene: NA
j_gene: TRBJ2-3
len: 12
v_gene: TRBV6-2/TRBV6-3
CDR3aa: CASSKLVDTQYF
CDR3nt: TGTGCCAGCAGTAAACTAGTTGATACGCAGTATTTT

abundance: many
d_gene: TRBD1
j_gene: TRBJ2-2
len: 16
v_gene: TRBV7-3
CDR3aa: CASTPGGLANTGELFF
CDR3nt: TGTGCCAGCACCCCAGGGGGTCTTGCGAACACCGGGGAGCTGTTTTTT

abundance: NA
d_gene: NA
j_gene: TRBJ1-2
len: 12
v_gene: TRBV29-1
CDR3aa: CSVVGQGYGYTF
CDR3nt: TGCAGCGTTGTTGGGCAGGGCTATGGCTACACCTTC

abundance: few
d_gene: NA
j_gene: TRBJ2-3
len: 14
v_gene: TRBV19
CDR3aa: CATKPFGGADTQYF
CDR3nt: TGTGCCACCAAACCCTTCGGGGGCGCAGATACGCAGTATTTT

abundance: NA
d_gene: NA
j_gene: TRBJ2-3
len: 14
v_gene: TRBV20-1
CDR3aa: CSARWGFGTDTQYF
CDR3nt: TGCAGTGCTAGGTGGGGTTTCGGAACAGATACGCAGTATTTT

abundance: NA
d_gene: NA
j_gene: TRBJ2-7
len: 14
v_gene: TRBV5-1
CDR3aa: CASSDPQGSREQYF
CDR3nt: TGCGCCAGCAGCGATCCCCAGGGATCTCGCGAGCAGTACTTC

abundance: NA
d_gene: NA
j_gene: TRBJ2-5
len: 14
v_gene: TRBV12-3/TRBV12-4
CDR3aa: CASSLSGLEETQYF
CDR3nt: TGTGCCAGCAGTTTGTCAGGTCTAGAAGAGACCCAGTACTTC

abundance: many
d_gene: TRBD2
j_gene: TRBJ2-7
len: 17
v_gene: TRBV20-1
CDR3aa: CSADPLLAGGGTYEQYF
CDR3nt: TGCAGTGCGGACCCTCTACTAGCGGGAGGGGGCACCTACGAGCAGTACTTC

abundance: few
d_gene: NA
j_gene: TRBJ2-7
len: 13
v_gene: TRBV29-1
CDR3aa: CSVESGQGREQYF
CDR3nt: TGCAGCGTTGAATCTGGTCAGGGGCGCGAGCAGTACTTC

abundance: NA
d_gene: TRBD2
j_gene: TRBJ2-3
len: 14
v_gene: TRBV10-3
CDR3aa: CAISGLADTDTQYF
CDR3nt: TGTGCCATCAGCGGACTAGCGGACACAGATACGCAGTATTTT

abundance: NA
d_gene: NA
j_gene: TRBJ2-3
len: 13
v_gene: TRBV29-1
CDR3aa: CSVEERWADTQYF
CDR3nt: TGCAGCGTTGAAGAGAGGTGGGCAGATACGCAGTATTTT

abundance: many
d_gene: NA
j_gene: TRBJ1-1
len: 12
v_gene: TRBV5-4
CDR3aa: CASSQKLGEAFF
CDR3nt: TGTGCCAGCAGCCAAAAACTAGGTGAAGCTTTCTTT

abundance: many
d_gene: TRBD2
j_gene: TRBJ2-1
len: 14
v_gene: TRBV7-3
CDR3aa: CASSVTSGSNEQFF
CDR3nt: TGTGCCAGCAGCGTGACTAGCGGGAGTAATGAGCAGTTCTTC

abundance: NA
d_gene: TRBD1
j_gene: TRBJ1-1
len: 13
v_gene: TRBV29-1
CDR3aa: CSVDDTGATEAFF
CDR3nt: TGCAGCGTTGATGACACAGGGGCCACTGAAGCTTTCTTT

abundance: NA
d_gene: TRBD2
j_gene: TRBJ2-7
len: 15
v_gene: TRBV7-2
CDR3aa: CASSFTSGRGYEQYF
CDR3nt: TGTGCCAGCAGCTTTACTAGCGGGAGGGGATACGAGCAGTACTTC

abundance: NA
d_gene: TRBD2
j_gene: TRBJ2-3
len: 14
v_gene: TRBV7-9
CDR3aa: CASSRSGVTDTQYF
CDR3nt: TGTGCCAGCAGCAGGAGCGGGGTTACAGATACGCAGTATTTT

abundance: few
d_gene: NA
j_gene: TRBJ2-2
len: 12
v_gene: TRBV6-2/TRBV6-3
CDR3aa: CASKGVVGELFF
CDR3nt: TGTGCCAGCAAGGGAGTCGTGGGGGAGCTGTTTTTT

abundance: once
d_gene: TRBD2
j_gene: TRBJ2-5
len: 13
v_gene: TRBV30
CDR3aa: CAWKREREETQYF
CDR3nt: TGTGCCTGGAAGCGGGAGCGGGAAGAGACCCAGTACTTC

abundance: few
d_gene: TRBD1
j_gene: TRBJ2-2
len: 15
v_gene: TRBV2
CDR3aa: CASSSSRTGPGELFF
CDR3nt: TGTGCCAGCAGTTCATCACGGACAGGTCCTGGGGAGCTGTTTTTT

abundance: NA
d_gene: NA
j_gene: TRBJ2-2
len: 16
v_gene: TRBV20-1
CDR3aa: CSARDRRRANTGELFF
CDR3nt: TGCAGTGCTAGAGATCGAAGGAGGGCGAACACCGGGGAGCTGTTTTTT

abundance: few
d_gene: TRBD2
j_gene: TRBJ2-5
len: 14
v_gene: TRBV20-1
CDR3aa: CSATMTSGKETQYF
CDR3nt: TGCAGTGCTACCATGACTAGCGGGAAAGAGACCCAGTACTTC

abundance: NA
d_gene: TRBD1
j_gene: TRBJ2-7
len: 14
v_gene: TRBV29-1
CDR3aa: CSVKKGQAAYEQYF
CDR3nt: TGCAGCGTAAAAAAGGGACAGGCCGCCTACGAGCAGTACTTC

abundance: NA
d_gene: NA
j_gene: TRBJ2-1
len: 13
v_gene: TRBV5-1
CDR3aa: CASRASSYNEQFF
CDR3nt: TGCGCCAGCCGGGCCAGCTCCTACAATGAGCAGTTCTTC

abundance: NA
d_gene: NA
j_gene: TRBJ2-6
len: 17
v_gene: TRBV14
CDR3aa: CASSQDVGYSGANVLTF
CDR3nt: TGTGCCAGCAGCCAAGATGTCGGGTACTCTGGGGCCAACGTCCTGACTTTC

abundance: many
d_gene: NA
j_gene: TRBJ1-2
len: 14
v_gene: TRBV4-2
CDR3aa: CASSQEQAPYGYTF
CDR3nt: TGTGCCAGCAGCCAAGAGCAGGCGCCCTATGGCTACACCTTC

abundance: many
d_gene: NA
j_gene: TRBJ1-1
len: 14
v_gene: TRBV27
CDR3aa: CASRGGGRDAEAFF
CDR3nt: TGTGCCAGCAGGGGCGGAGGCAGGGACGCTGAAGCTTTCTTT

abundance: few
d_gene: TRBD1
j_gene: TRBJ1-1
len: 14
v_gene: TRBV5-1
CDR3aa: CASSTGQGNSEAFF
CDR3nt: TGCGCCAGCAGCACAGGACAGGGTAATTCTGAAGCTTTCTTT

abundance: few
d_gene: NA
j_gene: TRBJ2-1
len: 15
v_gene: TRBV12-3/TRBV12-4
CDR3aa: CASRIPGAAYNEQFF
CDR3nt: TGTGCCAGCAGGATACCGGGGGCCGCCTACAATGAGCAGTTCTTC

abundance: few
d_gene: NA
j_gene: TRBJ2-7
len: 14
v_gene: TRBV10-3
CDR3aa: CAISEGWVTYEQYF
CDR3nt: TGTGCCATCAGTGAGGGTTGGGTGACCTACGAGCAGTACTTC

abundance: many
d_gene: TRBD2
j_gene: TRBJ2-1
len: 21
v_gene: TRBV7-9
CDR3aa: CASSLSSGGLAGARDRNEQFF
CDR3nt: TGTGCCAGCAGCTTATCTAGCGGGGGACTAGCGGGAGCTCGGGATCGAAATGAGCAGTTCTTC

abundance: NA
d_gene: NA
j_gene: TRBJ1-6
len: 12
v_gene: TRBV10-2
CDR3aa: CASGHRASPLHF
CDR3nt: TGCGCCAGCGGGCACAGGGCCTCACCCCTCCACTTT

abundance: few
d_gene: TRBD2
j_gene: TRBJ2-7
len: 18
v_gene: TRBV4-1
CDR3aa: CASSLIQPIAGKPYEQYF
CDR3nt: TGCGCCAGCAGCCTGATCCAACCAATAGCGGGTAAACCCTACGAGCAGTACTTC

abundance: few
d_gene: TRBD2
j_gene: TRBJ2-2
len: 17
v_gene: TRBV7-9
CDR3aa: CASSLAPLADYTGELFF
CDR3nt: TGTGCCAGCAGCTTAGCGCCCCTAGCGGACTACACCGGGGAGCTGTTTTTT

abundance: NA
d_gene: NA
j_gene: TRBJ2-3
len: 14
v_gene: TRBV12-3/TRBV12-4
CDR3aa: CASNSPTRTDTQYF
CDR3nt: TGTGCCAGCAATTCCCCCACTAGGACAGATACGCAGTATTTT

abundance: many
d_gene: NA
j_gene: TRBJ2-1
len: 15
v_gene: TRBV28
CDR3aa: CASRPGHLEYNEQFF
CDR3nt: TGTGCCAGCAGGCCCGGACATTTGGAATACAATGAGCAGTTCTTC

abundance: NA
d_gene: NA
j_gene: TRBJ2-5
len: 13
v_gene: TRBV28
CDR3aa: CASSPLARETQYF
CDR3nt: TGTGCCAGCAGCCCTCTGGCCAGGGAGACCCAGTACTTC

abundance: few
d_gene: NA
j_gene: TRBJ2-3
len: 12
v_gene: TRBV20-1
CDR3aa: CSASPPTDTQYF
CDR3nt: TGCAGTGCTAGTCCTCCTACAGATACGCAGTATTTT

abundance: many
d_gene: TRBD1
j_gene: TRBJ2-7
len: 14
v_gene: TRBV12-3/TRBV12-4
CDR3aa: CASSPQGASYEQYF
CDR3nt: TGTGCCAGCAGTCCGCAGGGGGCAAGCTACGAGCAGTACTTC

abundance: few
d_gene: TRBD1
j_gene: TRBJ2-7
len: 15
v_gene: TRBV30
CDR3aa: CAWALERDRRYEQYF
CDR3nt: TGTGCCTGGGCACTAGAGAGGGACAGGAGGTACGAGCAGTACTTC

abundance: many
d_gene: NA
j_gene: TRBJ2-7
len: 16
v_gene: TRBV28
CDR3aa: CASNTGVLGGSYEQYF
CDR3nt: TGTGCCAGCAACACCGGGGTCCTCGGGGGCTCCTACGAGCAGTACTTC

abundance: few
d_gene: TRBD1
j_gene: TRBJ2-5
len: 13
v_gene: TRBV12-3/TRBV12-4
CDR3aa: CASSLDRGETQYF
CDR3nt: TGTGCCAGCAGTTTGGACAGGGGAGAGACCCAGTACTTC